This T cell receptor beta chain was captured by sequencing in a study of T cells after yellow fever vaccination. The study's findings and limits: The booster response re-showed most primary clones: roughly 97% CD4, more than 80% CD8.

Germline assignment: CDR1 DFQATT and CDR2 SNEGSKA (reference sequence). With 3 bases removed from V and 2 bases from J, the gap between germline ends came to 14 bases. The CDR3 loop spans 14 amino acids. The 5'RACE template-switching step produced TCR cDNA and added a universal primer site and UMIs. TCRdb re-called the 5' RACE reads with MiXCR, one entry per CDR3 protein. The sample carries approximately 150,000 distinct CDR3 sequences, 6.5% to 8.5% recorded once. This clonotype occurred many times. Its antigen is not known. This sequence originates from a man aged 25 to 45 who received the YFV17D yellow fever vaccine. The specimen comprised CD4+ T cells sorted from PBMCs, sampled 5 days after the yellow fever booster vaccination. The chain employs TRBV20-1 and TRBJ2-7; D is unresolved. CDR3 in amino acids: CSASISRSPYEQYF. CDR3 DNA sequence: TGCAGTGCTAGTATCAGTCGGTCCCCCTACGAGCAGTACTTC.